This paragraph reports one T cell receptor (beta chain). Its specificity is unknown. These data come from a study of graft-versus-host responses after intestinal transplantation. Whole-study findings and limits: The study associated peak circulating GvH clone levels with early post-transplant HvG declines.

CDR1 is LNHDA, CDR2 SQIVND, per germline (reference sequence). V dropped 5 bases and J dropped 9; count of bases not matched to a gene: 14. The CDR3 sequence is 16 residues long. The method was immunoSEQ multiplex PCR; TCRdb's version includes in-frame clones alone and lacks a portion of them. The sample records about 82,000 clones, 91% being singletons. This material consisted of unstimulated CD4+ T cells sorted from spleen or lymph node cells, taken before intestinal transplant. The TCR was taken from a human donor who received an intestinal transplant. This rearrangement joins TRBV19 to TRBJ1-5; 9 bases align to TRBD1. CDR3 DNA sequence: TGTGCCAGTAGTCGACGGGCACAGGGGGCCCATCGGCCCCAGCATTTT. Translation: CASSRRAQGAHRPQHF.